Below, 31 T cell receptor beta chains from the same sample are listed, as sequenced in a study of blood T cell repertoires in COVID-19. Profiled with immunoSEQ multiplex PCR; TCRdb holds only in-frame clones, not every one. Of approximately 68,000 clones listed, around nine tenths were seen once; the top ten hold around 13%. The source material was peripheral blood. The receptors were gathered from an older woman with acute or convalescent COVID-19.

This chain connects TRBV3-1 (or the pseudogene TRBV3-2) to TRBJ1-2; the D gene is possibly TRBD1 (5 bases). The CDR3 runs to 13 residues. CDR1 and CDR2 (germline): LGHDT, YNNKEL (reference sequence). The V end was cut by 1 base, the J end by 7 bases, with 10 bases between. Written as DNA, the CDR3 is TGTGCCAGCAGCCAAGTGGGGGAGGGTGGCTACACCTTC. Its translation: CASSQVGEGGYTF.

This clone was observed a few times. The CDR3 DNA reads as TGTGCCAGCAGCAGAACAGGGGGTAGCTATAATTCACCCCTCCACTTT. It encodes CASSRTGGSYNSPLHF. The chain links TRBV7-9 to TRBJ1-6, with TRBD1 matching over 8 bases. The CDR3 has 16 amino acids. V shed 5 bases, J shed 3 bases, and the junction held 6 bases outside the gene matches. Germline V gene sequence: CDR1 SEHNR, CDR2 FQNEAQ (reference sequence).

The chain joins TRBV4-1 to TRBJ1-3; weak D call: TRBD1 (5 bases). Trimming removed 0 bases from V and 1 base from J, with 7 bases in between. The CDR3 contains 15 residues. Germline V lookup: CDR1 MGHRA, CDR2 YSYEKL. The CDR3 sequence is CASSQDDRSGNTIYF. The DNA for the CDR3 is TGCGCCAGCAGCCAAGATGACAGATCTGGAAACACCATATATTTT.

V and J are TRBV10-1 and TRBJ2-1; 11 positions match TRBD2. The length of the CDR3 is 14 residues. The V segment lost 8 bases and the J segment 10 bases; nucleotides outside the gene matches: 10. CDR1 is WNHNN, CDR2 SYGVQD, per germline (reference sequence). This CDR3 is CASSRKGTSGEQFF. DNA of the CDR3: TGCGCCAGCTCCAGGAAAGGGACTAGCGGCGAGCAGTTCTTC.

V gene TRBV27 combines with J gene TRBJ2-1, with 9 nucleotides matching TRBD2. Trimming took 2 bases from V and 13 from J; bases not matched to a gene: 15. The CDR3 sequence is 16 residues long. CDR1 MNHEY and CDR2 SMNVEV come from the germline V gene (reference sequence). CDR3 sequence reads: CASSLNQGLAPRRQFF. CDR3 coding DNA: TGTGCCAGCAGTTTAAATCAGGGACTAGCCCCCCGGAGACAGTTCTTC.

The chain is built from TRBV5-1 and TRBJ2-1; 9 bases line up with TRBD2. The V segment lost 3 bases and the J segment 6 bases; nucleotides outside the gene matches: 7. The CDR3 extends over 15 amino acids. Germline CDR1 and CDR2: SGHRS and YFSETQ. Here the CDR3 reads CASSWRGGAVNEQFF. CDR3 nucleotides: TGCGCCAGCAGCTGGCGCGGGGGGGCAGTCAATGAGCAGTTCTTC.

The V and J genes are TRBV7-3 and TRBJ2-1, with TRBD2 matching over 8 bases. V lost 4 bases, J lost 0 bases, and 8 bases stayed unmatched. The length of the CDR3 is 17 residues. Germline values: CDR1 SGHTA, CDR2 FQGTGA. CDR3 sequence (DNA): TGTGCCAGCAGCTCCAGCGTAGCGGGGAGCTCCTACAATGAGCAGTTCTTC. It yields the protein CASSSSVAGSSYNEQFF. The complete variable domain, with remaining parts taken from reference TRBV7-3 and TRBJ2-1, reads GAGVSQTPSNKVTEKGKYVELRCDPISGHTALYWYRQSLGQGPEFLIYFQGTGAADDSGLPNDRFFAVRPEGSVSTLKIQRTERGDSAVYLCASSSSVAGSSYNEQFFGPGTRLTVL.

CDR3 DNA sequence: TGTGCCAGCAGCCGCCGGACAGGGGAAGGCTACACCTTC. Encoded protein: CASSRRTGEGYTF. V is TRBV28 and J is TRBJ1-2; 9 bases line up with TRBD1. V gave up 6 bases and J gave up 8 bases; unmatched junction bases: 7. Per germline, CDR1 MDHEN and CDR2 SYDVKM. This CDR3 has 13 amino acids.

The chain links TRBV27 to TRBJ1-2; D is ambiguous. The CDR3 runs 14 residues. V lost 3 bases and J 4 bases, leaving 12 bases between the germline ends. From germline, CDR1 is MNHEY and CDR2 SMNVEV (reference sequence). CDR3 region: CASSFGQASYGYTF. The CDR3 DNA follows: TGTGCCAGCAGTTTTGGGCAGGCCAGCTATGGCTACACCTTC.

The chain's CDR3 is CASSPRGSDFTDTQYF. The DNA for the CDR3 is TGTGCCAGCTCACCAAGAGGGAGTGACTTCACAGATACGCAGTATTTT. The chain links TRBV18 to TRBJ2-3; perhaps TRBD2 as D (5 bases). There are 16 residues in the CDR3. CDR1 and CDR2 from the germline V gene are KGHSH and LQKENI. Between the trimmed V and J ends, which lost 2 bases and 2 bases, there was a span of 14 bases.

The chain uses TRBV7-9 and TRBJ2-3, with TRBD2 matching 7 bases. The junction had 4 bases not matched to a gene; V was cut back by 1 base and J by 3 bases. The CDR3 totals 15 residues. Germline CDR1 and CDR2: SEHNR and FQNEAQ (reference sequence). This CDR3 reads CASSLVPGGTDTQYF. The CDR3, as DNA: TGTGCCAGCAGCTTAGTCCCGGGGGGTACAGATACGCAGTATTTT.

The chain is built from TRBV6-5 and TRBJ2-5; 7 nucleotides agree with TRBD1. From germline, CDR1 is MNHEY and CDR2 SVGAGI. CDR3 size: 13 residues. Unmatched junction bases numbered 3, after V lost 6 bases and J lost 2 bases. The CDR3 DNA reads as TGTGCCAGCAGCCGGGACAGACAAGAGACCCAGTACTTC. It translates to CASSRDRQETQYF.

The chain combines TRBV5-1 with TRBJ1-2; 8 bases map to TRBD1. Germline loops: CDR1 SGHRS, CDR2 YFSETQ. The CDR3 length is 16 residues. J gave up 6 bases and V 1 base, and 11 bases lay outside the gene matches. In nucleotides, the CDR3 is TGCGCCAGCAGCTTGAACAGGGGGAAGGACTGGCATGGCTACACCTTC. Translation gives CASSLNRGKDWHGYTF.

The rearrangement joins TRBV3-1 (or the pseudogene TRBV3-2) to TRBJ2-1; 9 nucleotides align to TRBD2. CDR1 is LGHDT and CDR2 is YNNKEL in the germline V gene (reference sequence). Trimming at V came to 0 bases and at J to 4 bases, leaving 7 bases not matched to a gene. The CDR3 is 17 amino acids. CDR3 nucleotide sequence: TGTGCCAGCAGCCAAGAGTGGGGTAGCGGGGGATACAATGAGCAGTTCTTC. Protein product: CASSQEWGSGGYNEQFF.

This chain joins TRBV19 and TRBJ1-6; D is unresolved. The CDR3 extends over 16 amino acids. V dropped 4 bases and J dropped 0 bases, with 10 bases sitting between them. Germline V gene lookup returns CDR1 LNHDA and CDR2 SQIVND (reference sequence). This chain's CDR3 is CASSRVRSSYNSPLHF. The CDR3 nucleotides read TGTGCCAGTAGTAGGGTCCGGAGCTCCTATAATTCACCCCTCCACTTT.

This clone appeared a single time. The chain employs TRBV3-1 (or the pseudogene TRBV3-2) and TRBJ2-5, with D possibly being TRBD1 (5 bases). The V end lost 4 bases, the J end lost 2 bases, and 11 bases lay between the germline ends. The CDR3 sequence is 14 residues long. In germline, CDR1 is LGHDT, CDR2 YNNKEL (reference sequence). The CDR3 spells CASSPRDRQETQYF. Written as DNA, the CDR3 is TGTGCCAGCAGCCCCCGAGACAGACAAGAGACCCAGTACTTC.

Regarding this clone: An end of the junction does not agree with germline; a read error may underlie this. The chain links TRBV7-8 to TRBJ2-1; D perhaps matches TRBD1 (6 bases). Germline V gene lookup returns CDR1 SGHVS and CDR2 FQNEAQ. This CDR3 region has 16 residues. CDR3 in DNA: TGTGCCAGCAGCCTAGCTCGACACAGGGACGGGTATGAGCAGTTCTTC. Its protein is CASSLARHRDGYEQFF. The entire variable domain, with the rest obtained from reference TRBV7-8 and TRBJ2-1, is as follows: GAGVSQSPRYKVAKRGQDVALRCDPISGHVSLFWYQQALGQGPEFLTYFQNEAQLDKSGLPSDRFFAERPEGSVSTLKIQRTQQEDSAVYLCASSLARHRDGYEQFFGPGTRLTVL.

The chain is built from TRBV4-1 and TRBJ1-1, with D possibly TRBD1 on 5 matching bases. This CDR3 is 15 amino acids long. Germline V gives CDR1 MGHRA, CDR2 YSYEKL. With 3 bases removed from V and 1 base from J, the gap between germline ends came to 12 bases. CDR3 bases: TGCGCCAGCAGCCAGTTCGCCGGGGGGAACACTGAAGCTTTCTTT. Protein product: CASSQFAGGNTEAFF.

The chain joins TRBV3-1 (or the pseudogene TRBV3-2) to TRBJ2-1, with TRBD2 as a possible D gene (5 bases). Germline loops: CDR1 LGHDT, CDR2 YNNKEL (reference sequence). V dropped 4 bases and J dropped 9 bases, with 13 bases sitting between them. The CDR3 totals 13 residues. The CDR3 region is CASSRGLHGEQFF. The CDR3 DNA reads TGTGCCAGCAGCCGAGGACTTCACGGTGAGCAGTTCTTC.

This chain connects TRBV7-2 to TRBJ2-5; 8 bases line up with TRBD2. Germline CDR1 is SGHTA and CDR2 is FQGNSA. The V gene end was trimmed by 5 bases and the J gene end by 4 bases; junction bases not matched to a gene: 9. The CDR3 contains 15 residues. Here the CDR3 DNA reads TGTGCCAGCAGCCGGCCGGGACTAGTGTCAGAGACCCAGTACTTC. It yields the protein CASSRPGLVSETQYF.

The chain couples TRBV18 to TRBJ2-7; 9 nucleotides match TRBD2. V was clipped by 6 bases and J by 3 bases; unmatched bases: 6. Per germline, CDR1 KGHSH and CDR2 LQKENI. CDR3 size: 14 residues. The CDR3: CASSATSGLYEQYF. CDR3 coding DNA: TGTGCCAGCTCCGCGACTAGCGGCCTCTACGAGCAGTACTTC.

The rearrangement joins TRBV5-8 to TRBJ2-4; D is undetermined. This CDR3 is 14 amino acids long. In germline, CDR1 is SGHTS, CDR2 YDEGEE. V lost 0 bases and J lost 2, with 6 bases in between. The chain's CDR3 is CASSLVATKNIQYF. The CDR3 DNA follows: TGTGCCAGCAGCTTGGTGGCAACCAAAAACATTCAGTACTTC.

In nucleotides, the CDR3 is TGTGCCTCCTCCCGGGGTAGCGGGGGAGAGCAGTACTTC. This translates into CASSRGSGGEQYF. The rearrangement links TRBV19 to TRBJ2-7; 9 bases agree with TRBD2. The V gene end was trimmed by 11 bases and the J gene end by 7 bases; junction bases not matched to a gene: 12. CDR1 is LNHDA, CDR2 SQIVND, per germline (reference sequence). The CDR3 has 13 amino acids.

The CDR3 protein is CASSQVRGGLTF. CDR3 sequence (DNA): TGTGCCAGCAGCCAAGTTAGGGGGGGCCTCACCTTC. V gene TRBV3-1 (or the pseudogene TRBV3-2) combines with J gene TRBJ1-2; tentatively, D is TRBD1 (6 bases). Germline V gene lookup returns CDR1 LGHDT and CDR2 YNNKEL (reference sequence). CDR3 length: 12 amino acids. Trimming left V 1 base short and J 13 bases short, with 13 bases between.

The chain carries TRBV29-1 and TRBJ2-3; 7 positions match TRBD1. V was clipped by 0 bases and J by 2 bases; unmatched bases: 5. The CDR3 consists of 15 residues. Germline V lookup: CDR1 SQVTM, CDR2 ANQGSEA. DNA for the CDR3: TGCAGCGTTGAAGATAATGACAGGGACACAGATACGCAGTATTTT. This translates into CSVEDNDRDTDTQYF.

This chain uses TRBV30 with TRBJ1-4; the D gene is possibly TRBD1 (6 bases). The CDR3 covers 14 residues. The V end was cut by 2 bases, the J end by 8 bases, with 15 bases between. Looked up from germline, CDR1 is GTSNPN and CDR2 is SVGIG (reference sequence). As DNA, the CDR3 is TGTGCCTGGAGTAGAGGCCGAAGGGGGGAAAAACTGTTTTTT. It encodes CAWSRGRRGEKLFF.

This sequence joins TRBV2 and TRBJ1-5; 9 bases align to TRBD1. CDR1 and CDR2 from the germline V gene are SNHLY and FYNNEI. The ends lost 0 bases at V and 6 bases at J; junction bases unmatched: 6. The CDR3 spans 16 residues. The CDR3 DNA sequence: TGTGCCAGCAGTGAAGCGCGGACAGGGGTTGGTCAGCCCCAGCATTTT. Its protein product is CASSEARTGVGQPQHF.

This clone has only a few counts. This chain connects TRBV9 to TRBJ1-2; D is undetermined. Trimming pared 0 bases from V and 12 bases from J, leaving 6 bases between. This CDR3 region has 10 residues. CDR1 SGDLS and CDR2 YYNGEE come from the germline V gene. The CDR3 DNA follows: TGTGCCAGCAGCGTAGGAGTGGACACCTTC. Translated: CASSVGVDTF.

The J gene is TRBJ2-7, the V gene TRBV19; TRBD2 is a possible D gene (6 bases). V dropped 5 bases and J dropped 6 bases, with 14 bases sitting between them. This CDR3 contains 13 residues. Germline CDR1 and CDR2: LNHDA and SQIVND (reference sequence). DNA of the CDR3: TGTGCCAGTAGTGCTACCTCCGGGGGCGAGCAGTACTTC. Translating it yields CASSATSGGEQYF.

V is TRBV7-6 and J is TRBJ2-5, with 8 bases that match TRBD1. V was clipped by 5 bases and J by 1 base; unmatched bases: 9. The CDR3 extends over 16 amino acids. Germline CDR1 is SGHVS and CDR2 is FNYEAQ. CDR3 DNA sequence: TGTGCCAGCAGCCCCCGGGACAGGTCGGTCCAAGAGACCCAGTACTTC. As protein: CASSPRDRSVQETQYF.

This chain uses TRBV20-1 with TRBJ1-2; 8 bases fit TRBD1. The germline gives CDR1 DFQATT, CDR2 SNEGSKA (reference sequence). CDR3 length equals 16 residues. Germline trimming cut 6 bases from V and 0 bases from J; bases unmatched to any gene: 12. CDR3 loop: CSASPTGVSANYGYTF. The DNA for the CDR3 is TGCAGTGCCAGTCCGACAGGGGTCTCAGCTAACTATGGCTACACCTTC.